Listed here are 26 T cell receptor gamma chains from one sample, sequenced in a study of γδ T cells in repeated Plasmodium falciparum infection. Flow sorting of PBMC yielded separate Vgamma9/Vdelta2+ and Vdelta2-negative gammadelta T cell populations for bulk repertoire analysis. TCRdb called clones from the multiplex PCR reads again using CATT. The data contain more than 12,000 gamma-chain clones, roughly 1.5% of them singletons. Sequenced sample: gamma-delta T cells from blood. The receptor source for this set is a pool of human donors (malaria-infected and uninfected, not separated).

This clone appeared many times. TCRdb pairs this DNA with a much larger clone's protein that differs at residue 7, likely a read error; the protein shown was translated from the DNA. J is TRGJ1 or TRGJ2 and V is TRGV4. In the absence of a J gene in TCRdb, the DNA was matched to germline to assign it here. V lost 8 bases and J lost 0; bases outside the gene matches: 19. The CDR3 runs 17 residues. Germline V CDR1 and CDR2: EGSTGY, YDSYTSSV. CDR3 amino acids: CATSEVGKSENYYKKLF. The CDR3 DNA reads TGTGCCACCTCGGAAGTGGGTAAGAGCGAGAATTATTATAAGAAACTCTTT.

The sample holds many counts of this clone. The TCRdb protein comes from a much larger clone and disagrees with this DNA's translation at residue 6, likely due to a read error; the protein given here is derived from the DNA. The V call is TRGV3, the J call TRGJ1 or TRGJ2. Unmatched junction bases numbered 4, after V lost 1 base and J lost 10 bases. The CDR3 has 11 residues. Germline lookup yields CDR1 VTNTFY and CDR2 YDVSTARD (reference sequence). The CDR3 DNA reads TGTGCCACCTGGGACAGAACCAAGAAACTCTTT. It specifies CATWDRTKKLF.

In this sample, this clone turned up a few times. A far more abundant clone sits one base away, making this likely a read error. Other nucleotide sequences from this sample produce the same CDR3. This sequence joins TRGV9 and TRGJP. TCRdb records no J gene; here it was assigned by comparing the DNA to germline. The germline V gene encodes CDR1 GITISATS and CDR2 ISYDGTV (reference sequence). The CDR3 is 17 amino acids. The CDR3 nucleotides read TGTGCCTTGTGGGAGGTCCCGCAAGAGTTAGGCAAAAAAATCAAGGTATTT. As protein: CALWEVPQELGKKIKVF.

As to this clone: Translating this DNA gives a protein that differs at residue 10 from the TCRdb one, which belongs to a much larger clone; a read error is likely, and the protein shown is this translation. The V call is TRGV9, the J call TRGJ1 or TRGJ2. CDR1 and CDR2 from the germline V gene are GITISATS and ISYDGTV (reference sequence). CDR3 size: 13 residues. CDR3 sequence reads: CALWDSNYYTKLF. The DNA for the CDR3 is TGTGCCTTGTGGGATTCGAATTATTATACGAAACTCTTT.

This clone has more than one count but fewer than ten. A clone one base away is much larger, so this may be a read error. No DNA is shown, since the ends of the CDR3 on it are uncertain; the CDR3 is the one TCRdb lists. J gene calling gave no result, while the V gene is TRGV5. The V gene's germline CDR1 is VINAFY and CDR2 YDVSNSKD. Ends included, the CDR3 has 26 residues. The CDR3 loop is CAILRNSLAVEQHLVSQVSIGRIQHF.

Concerning this clone itself: The DNA is left out, because the CDR3 cannot be placed on it with certainty; the CDR3 is given as TCRdb lists it. CDR3 amino acids: CAWEGKKNSLAVEQHLLSQVSIGRIQHF. The J segment was not called; the V segment is TRGV9. CDR1 is GITISATS and CDR2 is ISYDGTV in the germline V gene (reference sequence). The CDR3 spans 28 residues, counting both ends.

This clone was detected many times. This likely stems from a read error, as it lies one base from a far larger clone. This chain joins TRGV4 and TRGJ1 or TRGJ2. CDR1 is EGSTGY, CDR2 YDSYTSSV, per germline. The CDR3 has 13 residues. The J segment lost 0 bases and the V segment lost 4 bases, leaving 3 bases of the junction unmatched. The DNA for the CDR3 is TGTGCCACCTGGGACACGAATTATTATAAGAAACTCTTT. Protein product: CATWDTNYYKKLF.

This clone was detected ten times or more. This likely reflects a read error, since a far larger clone is one base away. This specimen includes other DNA sequences encoding the same CDR3. This sequence joins TRGV9 and TRGJ1 or TRGJ2. Since TCRdb gives no J gene, matching the DNA to germline was used here to assign it. The length of the CDR3 is 13 residues. The germline CDR1 and CDR2 sequences are GITISATS and ISYDGTV (reference sequence). The CDR3 sequence: CALWEGHYYKKLF. In nucleotides, the CDR3 is TGTGCCTTGTGGGAGGGTCATTATTACAAGAAACTCTTT.

This clone occurred many times. TCRdb's protein for this DNA is that of a much larger clone and differs from the translation at residue 8, likely a read error; the protein shown is the DNA translation. This chain connects TRGV9 to TRGJ1 or TRGJ2. TCRdb does not report a J gene; here it was assigned by matching the DNA to germline references. V trimming: 5 bases; J trimming: 8 bases; junction bases outside the gene matches: 9. The CDR3 is 12 amino acids. CDR1 is GITISATS, CDR2 ISYDGTV, per germline (reference sequence). The CDR3 protein is CALWANRDKKLF. Written as DNA, the CDR3 is TGTGCCTTGTGGGCCAACCGAGATAAGAAACTCTTT.

The sample holds many counts of this clone. TCRdb's listed protein matches a much larger clone and diverges from this DNA's translation at residue 10, likely through a read error; the protein shown comes from the DNA. This chain joins TRGV9 and TRGJP. This CDR3 has 15 amino acids. Germline V CDR1 and CDR2: GITISATS, ISYDGTV (reference sequence). CDR3 DNA sequence: TGTGCCTTGTGGGAGGCGGGGCTGGGCGAAAAAATCAAGGTATTT. Translating it yields CALWEAGLGEKIKVF.

This clone was detected ten times or more. A far larger clone is only one base removed, so a read error is likely. This same CDR3 is encoded by further DNA sequences in the sample. This chain links TRGV9 with TRGJP. As TCRdb names no J gene, one was assigned here on the basis of a DNA match to germline. This CDR3 is 17 amino acids long. Per the germline V gene, CDR1 is GITISATS and CDR2 is ISYDGTV (reference sequence). CDR3 sequence reads: CALWEVGGELGKKIKVF. CDR3 DNA sequence: TGTGCCTTGTGGGAGGTTGGTGGAGAGCTGGGCAAAAAAATCAAGGTATTT.

This clone has just a few counts. This likely traces to a read error, being one base from a far larger clone. This sample includes further DNA sequences coding for the same CDR3. The chain employs TRGV4 and TRGJ1 or TRGJ2. TCRdb records no J gene; here it was assigned by comparing the DNA to germline. CDR1 EGSTGY and CDR2 YDSYTSSV come from the germline V gene. The CDR3 spans 11 residues. In nucleotides, the CDR3 is TGTGCCACTTGGGATGGGCGATCGAAACTCTTT. This sequence encodes CATWDGRSKLF.

In the case of this clone: TCRdb's protein, taken from a much larger clone, differs from this DNA's translation at residue 3, likely owing to a read error; the protein displayed comes from the DNA. This chain joins TRGV5 and TRGJ1 or TRGJ2. TCRdb carries no J gene annotation; the J gene was assigned here by matching the DNA with germline. This CDR3 region has 12 residues. Germline assignment: CDR1 VINAFY and CDR2 YDVSNSKD. The CDR3: CAAWPKYYKKLF. DNA of the CDR3: TGTGCCGCCTGGCCCAAATATTATAAGAAACTCTTT.

This clone was seen many times. The genes are TRGV4 and TRGJ1 or TRGJ2. V trimming: 10 bases; J trimming: 6 bases; junction bases outside the gene matches: 21. The CDR3 is 15 residues long. CDR1 is EGSTGY and CDR2 is YDSYTSSV in the germline V gene. DNA for the CDR3: TGTGCCACTAAAGAGGCCGAAGCAATTGGTTATAAGAAACTCTTT. It specifies CATKEAEAIGYKKLF.

This clone occurred many times. This DNA's translation and the protein TCRdb lists, from a much larger clone, do not match at residue 12, likely due to a read error; the protein shown is translated from the DNA. V is TRGV9 and J is TRGJP. Matching the DNA to germline supplied the J gene, which TCRdb does not give. This CDR3 is built from 17 residues. Germline V lookup: CDR1 GITISATS, CDR2 ISYDGTV (reference sequence). In DNA, the CDR3 is TGTGCCTTGTGGGAGGGGTCTAAAGAGTTGGGCAGAAAAATCAAGGTATTT. Translation: CALWEGSKELGRKIKVF.

Regarding this clone: A far larger clone differs by one base, so this is likely a read error. Other DNA sequences within the sample encode an identical CDR3. The chain links TRGV9 to TRGJP. TCRdb leaves out the J gene; it was filled in here by matching the DNA to germline. CDR3 length: 18 residues. CDR1 and CDR2 from the germline V gene are GITISATS and ISYDGTV (reference sequence). CDR3 sequence (DNA): TGTGCCTTATGGGAGGTGTCCCCTCAAGAGTTGGGCAAAAAAATCAAGGTATTT. This encodes CALWEVSPQELGKKIKVF.

This clone showed up just a few times. This likely traces to a read error, being one base from a far larger clone. In the same sample, other DNA sequences code for this CDR3. This chain connects TRGV3 to TRGJ1 or TRGJ2. Germline V CDR1 and CDR2: VTNTFY, YDVSTARD (reference sequence). The CDR3 is 15 amino acids. CDR3 coding DNA: TGCGCCACCTGGGACAGGCCAATATATTATTATAAGAAACTCTTT. Amino acid sequence: CATWDRPIYYYKKLF.

The sample holds many counts of this clone. This probably arose from a read error, given a far larger clone one base away. Additional DNA sequences in this sample encode the identical CDR3. This chain links TRGV2 with TRGJ1 or TRGJ2. Assignment of the J gene here rests on matching the DNA to germline, because TCRdb gives none. CDR1 is EGSNGY and CDR2 is YDSYNSKV in the germline V gene. The CDR3 contains 15 residues. V shed 0 bases, J shed 5 bases, and the junction held 10 bases outside the gene matches. CDR3 DNA: TGTGCCACCTGGGACGGGCCAGGCCCGGATTATAAGAAACTCTTT. Protein: CATWDGPGPDYKKLF.

For this clone: The protein held in TCRdb is that of a much larger clone and does not match this DNA's translation at residue 10, likely because of a read error; the protein shown is translated from the DNA. The V and J genes are TRGV4 and TRGJ1 or TRGJ2. This CDR3 region has 18 residues. The V gene end was trimmed by 0 bases and the J gene end by 0 bases; junction bases not matched to a gene: 14. CDR1 and CDR2 (germline): EGSTGY, YDSYTSSV. CDR3 DNA: TGTGCCACCTGGGATGGGCCCACTCCACGCCAGAATTATTATAAGAAACTCTTT. Amino acids: CATWDGPTPRQNYYKKLF.

In regard to this clone: This DNA translates differently at residue 5 from the TCRdb protein, which is that of a much larger clone; a read error is likely, and the protein shown is the DNA's own translation. The chain carries TRGV9 and TRGJP. As TCRdb names no J gene, one was assigned here on the basis of a DNA match to germline. The CDR3 length is 18 residues. Per the germline V gene, CDR1 is GITISATS and CDR2 is ISYDGTV (reference sequence). Here the CDR3 DNA reads TGTGCCTTGTGGAAGGTGTCCCCTCAAGAGTTGGGCAAAAAAATCAAGGTATTT. The encoded protein is CALWKVSPQELGKKIKVF.

Comments on this clone: The protein that TCRdb holds for this DNA derives from a much larger clone and differs from the translated DNA at residue 3, which likely indicates a read error; the protein shown here is translated from the DNA. The chain joins TRGV9 to TRGJ1 or TRGJ2. TCRdb supplies no J gene; here it was assigned by aligning the nucleotide sequence to germline. Germline V lookup: CDR1 GITISATS, CDR2 ISYDGTV (reference sequence). CDR3 length equals 11 residues. CDR3 sequence: CASWEVMKKLF. Here the CDR3 DNA reads TGTGCCTCGTGGGAGGTTATGAAGAAACTCTTT.

This clone was detected a few times. The TCRdb protein, from a much larger clone, departs from this DNA's translation at residue 8, likely by read error; the protein shown derives from the DNA. This rearrangement joins TRGV9 to TRGJP. The J gene is absent in TCRdb and was assigned here via DNA matching to germline. The CDR3 extends over 17 amino acids. In germline, CDR1 is GITISATS, CDR2 ISYDGTV (reference sequence). V trimming: 0 bases; J trimming: 8 bases; junction bases outside the gene matches: 7. CDR3 loop: CALWEVKVKLGKKIKVF. The CDR3 DNA follows: TGTGCCTTGTGGGAGGTGAAGGTCAAGTTGGGCAAAAAAATCAAGGTATTT.

This clone was seen ten or more times. This DNA's translation and the protein TCRdb lists, from a much larger clone, do not match at residue 14, likely due to a read error; the protein shown is translated from the DNA. This chain joins TRGV9 and TRGJP. Germline assignment: CDR1 GITISATS and CDR2 ISYDGTV (reference sequence). The CDR3 runs 17 residues. In DNA form, the CDR3 reads TGTGCCTTGTGGGAGGTGAATAAAGAGTTGGGCAAAAAAAGCAAGGTATTT. Translation gives CALWEVNKELGKKSKVF.

This clone occurred a few times. Translating this DNA gives a protein that differs at residue 4 from the TCRdb one, which belongs to a much larger clone; a read error is likely, and the protein shown is this translation. V usage is TRGV9 and J usage is TRGJ1 or TRGJ2. Because TCRdb records no J gene, it was assigned here through a match of the DNA to germline. From germline, CDR1 is GITISATS and CDR2 ISYDGTV (reference sequence). The CDR3 loop spans 13 amino acids. The CDR3 is CALREVHRYKKLF. The CDR3 nucleotides are TGTGCCTTGCGGGAGGTGCACCGGTATAAGAAACTCTTT.

This clone was seen at least ten times. This probably arose from a read error, given a far larger clone one base away. The same CDR3 also results from other DNA sequences found in this sample. The J gene is uncalled and the V gene is TRGV4. CDR1 EGSTGY and CDR2 YDSYTSSV come from the germline V gene. This CDR3 is 13 amino acids long. CDR3 in amino acids: CATWDGLYYKKLF. The CDR3 DNA follows: TGTGCCACCTGGGATGGATTGTATTATAAGAAGCTCTTT.

This clone was observed many times. TCRdb shows a much larger clone's protein in place of this DNA's translation, and the two differ at residue 8, likely through a read error; the protein shown is translated from the DNA. The chain uses TRGV9 and TRGJP. The CDR3 has 16 residues. Germline CDR1 is GITISATS and CDR2 is ISYDGTV (reference sequence). CDR3 DNA: TGTGCCTTGTGGGAGGAACAAGGGTTGGGCAAAAAAATCAAGGTATTT. It yields the protein CALWEEQGLGKKIKVF.